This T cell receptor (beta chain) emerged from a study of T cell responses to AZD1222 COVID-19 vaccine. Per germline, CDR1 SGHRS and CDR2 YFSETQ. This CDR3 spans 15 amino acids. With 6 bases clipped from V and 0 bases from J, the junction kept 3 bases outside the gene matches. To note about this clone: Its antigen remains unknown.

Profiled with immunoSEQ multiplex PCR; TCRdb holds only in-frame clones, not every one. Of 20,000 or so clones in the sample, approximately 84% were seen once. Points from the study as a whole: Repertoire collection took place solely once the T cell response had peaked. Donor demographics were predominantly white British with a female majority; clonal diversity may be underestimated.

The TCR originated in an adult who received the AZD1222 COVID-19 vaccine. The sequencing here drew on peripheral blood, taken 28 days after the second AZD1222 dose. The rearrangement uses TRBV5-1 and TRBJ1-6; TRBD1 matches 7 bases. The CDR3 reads CASKRDSSYNSPLHF. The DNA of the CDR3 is TGCGCCAGCAAACGGGACAGCTCCTATAATTCACCCCTCCACTTT. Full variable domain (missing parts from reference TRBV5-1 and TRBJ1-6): KAGVTQTPRYLIKTRGQQVTLSCSPISGHRSVSWYQQTPGQGLQFLFEYFSETQRNKGNFPGRFSGRQFSNSRSEMNVSTLELGDSALYLCASKRDSSYNSPLHFGNGTRLTVT.